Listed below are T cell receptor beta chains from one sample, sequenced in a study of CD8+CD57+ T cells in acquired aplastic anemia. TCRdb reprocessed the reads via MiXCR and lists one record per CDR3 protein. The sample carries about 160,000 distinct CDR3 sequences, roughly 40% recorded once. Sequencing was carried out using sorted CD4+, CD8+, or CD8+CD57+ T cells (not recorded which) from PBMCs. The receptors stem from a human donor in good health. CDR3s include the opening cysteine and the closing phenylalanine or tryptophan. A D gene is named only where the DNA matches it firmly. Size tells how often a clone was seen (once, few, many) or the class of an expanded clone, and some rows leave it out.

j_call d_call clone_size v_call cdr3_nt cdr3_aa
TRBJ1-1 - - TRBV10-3 TGTGCCATCAGTGAGTTTTCAGGGGATAAAGCTTTCTTT CAISEFSGDKAFF
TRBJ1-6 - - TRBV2 TGTGCCAGCAGTGACTCGGGTTCACCCCTCCACTTT CASSDSGSPLHF
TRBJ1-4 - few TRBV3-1 TGTGCCAGCAGCCGACGACCGCAAGGACTTGAAAAACTGTTTTTT CASSRRPQGLEKLFF
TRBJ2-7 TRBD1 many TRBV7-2 TGTGCCAGCAGCCCGGACAGGGCCGCCTACGAGCAGTACTTC CASSPDRAAYEQYF
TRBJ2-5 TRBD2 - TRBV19 TGTGCCAGTAGTATGGCGGGGGAAGAGACCCAGTACTTC CASSMAGEETQYF
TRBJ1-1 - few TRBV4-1 TGCGCCAGCAGCCCGTGGGACGCAAACACTGAAGCTTTCTTT CASSPWDANTEAFF
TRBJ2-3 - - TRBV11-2 TGTGCCAGCAGTAGGGGGTTGTCCGGGGGAGATACGCAGTATTTT CASSRGLSGGDTQYF
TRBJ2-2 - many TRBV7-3 TGTGCCAGCAGCTTAACGTCGGGGTCCCCCGGGGAGCTGTTTTTT CASSLTSGSPGELFF
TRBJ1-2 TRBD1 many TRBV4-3 TGCGCCAGCAGCACAGGGGCCGGTGGCTACACCTTC CASSTGAGGYTF
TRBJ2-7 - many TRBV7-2 TGTGCCAGCAGCCCGGCTGGTCGGGGTCCCTACGAGCAGTACTTC CASSPAGRGPYEQYF
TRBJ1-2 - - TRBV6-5 TGTGCCAGCAGTTACCCAAACAAATACTATGGCTACACCTTC CASSYPNKYYGYTF
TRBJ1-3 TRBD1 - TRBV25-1 TGTGCCAGCAGAGGGTTAACAGGGGGGGCTGGAAACACCATATATTTT CASRGLTGGAGNTIYF
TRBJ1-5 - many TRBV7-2 TGTGCCAGCACCCAGATCGGCAATCAGCCCCAGCATTTT CASTQIGNQPQHF
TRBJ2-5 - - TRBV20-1 TGCAGTGCTTCGCAAGCGGGCCCACAAGAGACCCAGTACTTC CSASQAGPQETQYF
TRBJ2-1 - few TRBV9 TGTGCCAGCAGCCCAGATGGGCAGATATCCGATGAGCAGTTCTTC CASSPDGQISDEQFF
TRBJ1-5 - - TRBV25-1 TGTGCCAGCAGTGACTACAATCAGCCCCAGCATTTT CASSDYNQPQHF
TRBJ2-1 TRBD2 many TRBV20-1 TGCAGTGCTAGAGATTCCAACGGGGGGGCCTTGAATGAGCAGTTCTTC CSARDSNGGALNEQFF
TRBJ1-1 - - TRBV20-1 TGCAGTGCTAGAGATGCGGGTGATGAAGCTTTCTTT CSARDAGDEAFF
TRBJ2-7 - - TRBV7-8 TGTGCCAGCAGCTATGCGGTCCAGGCGCTTACCTACGAGCAGTACTTC CASSYAVQALTYEQYF
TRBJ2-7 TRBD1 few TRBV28 TGTGCCAGCAGTCTCCACTCCCGGGACAGGGGAAACGAGCAGTACTTC CASSLHSRDRGNEQYF
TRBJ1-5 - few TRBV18 TGTGCCAGCTCACCGATGGGGGCGACCCAGCCCCAGCATTTT CASSPMGATQPQHF
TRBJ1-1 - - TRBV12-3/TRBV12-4 TGTGCCAGCAGTCAGGTGAGGAGCACTGAAGCTTTCTTT CASSQVRSTEAFF
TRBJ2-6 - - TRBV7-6 TGTGCCAGCAGCAATTACAACAGTCCGGGGGCCAACGTCCTGACTTTC CASSNYNSPGANVLTF